A single T cell receptor (beta chain) is shown here with its context. In this sample, this clonotype turned up a few times. No cognate antigen has been identified for it. Base qualities were left out, and no much larger clone turns up one base away. The library was built by means of 5' RACE. The data were produced on a NextSeq 500. The TCR library protocol attached a unique molecular identifier to each TCR cDNA molecule to allow correction of PCR and sequencing errors. Concerning the study's data processing: Decombinator tools were used for TCR identification, UMI-based error correction and CDR3 extraction. TCRs above a frequency of 2 per 1,000, corresponding to the top 1% of the tumor frequency distribution, were defined as expanded. Expanded tumor TCRs statistically deemed absent (corrected P<0.05) from at least one tumor region were classed as regional, and all other expanded tumor TCRs were classed as ubiquitous. Each repertoire was subsampled 100 times to 5,000 TCRs, after which Renyi diversity was computed with the R vegan package. CDR3 similarity networks were constructed using string-kernel similarity of amino acid triplets, with links drawn between CDR3s whose pairwise similarity was above 0.82. The raw public data were reprocessed by TCRdb itself: fastp quality trimming at Q25, MiXCR clonotype calling, in-frame beta chains only. Rows with a matching CDR3 protein are joined into one entry that keeps the most common DNA and genes. TCRdb, not the original authors, processed these V and J calls. Here the sample has about 16,000 distinct CDR3 sequences; around 6.6% occur a single time. The ten biggest clones cover about 9% of the sample.

This record belongs to a study of spatial heterogeneity in lung cancer (dated by TCRdb to the late 2010s). Background for the entire study: Beta-chain transcripts were consistently detected in greater numbers than alpha-chain transcripts, which likely reflected higher beta-chain transcript abundance. A strong correlation was found between TCR transcript counts in tumor regions and a T cell transcriptional module score from matched bulk RNA-seq. In the raw uncorrected reads, each unique combination of TCR and UMI appeared more than ten times on average. In non-small cell lung cancer, the study quantitatively compared TCR alpha and beta repertoires across several tumor regions, matched nontumor lung, and blood. At surgery, both alpha and beta chains were TCR-sequenced in more than 200 tumor regions, approximately 64 matched nontumor lung samples and 56 PBMC samples. Nonsynonymous mutation counts, determined by whole-exome sequencing of tumor tissue, were related to TCR repertoire features. General conclusions and limits of the study: The tumor nonsynonymous mutation count correlated with the number of expanded alpha and beta TCRs within the tumor. TCR-seq was estimated to cover only about 7.6% of tumor T cells for alpha chains and approximately 12% for beta chains. Confirming at a functional level the hypothesis that regional TCRs recognize regional mutations was considered to require additional single-cell paired TCR alpha and beta sequencing. Counts of ubiquitous and regional expanded TCRs correlated with counts of ubiquitous and regional nonsynonymous mutations, respectively.

This sample's time point label indicates: sample taken at primary tumor resection. Donors were around 69 patients with early-stage, untreated non-small cell lung cancer from the lung TRACERx cohort. For TCR sequencing, whole RNA was extracted from tumor and nontumor lung tissue, or from cryopreserved PBMC samples, and no cell sorting was done. A patient was chosen for TCR sequencing only when enough RNA was available from at least two tumor regions. Before selection, tumor and adjacent nontumor lung specimens were reviewed by a lung pathologist. Sequenced material: lung tumor tissue, taken at surgery. The clonotype was recovered from a male donor with early-stage non-small cell lung cancer.

In nucleotide form, the sequence is TGCAGTGCTAGAGATAAGGAAGTAGCCAAAAACATTCAGTACTTC. Translated, this is CSARDKEVAKNIQYF. Recombination connected TRBV20-1 to TRBJ2-4; the D gene lacks a confident call. Taken from cysteine to phenylalanine, the CDR3 has 15 residues. Here the CDR3 DNA is all that survives: 45 bases in frame from base 1. V is cut by 0 bases and J by 0 bases, and the space between the germline ends is 9 bases. Looking up the germline V gene (reference sequence) yields CDR1 DFQATT and CDR2 SNEGSKA.